The 22 T cell receptor beta chains presented below share a single source sample, sequenced in a study of cytomegalovirus exposure and HLA in healthy donors. This PCR relied on a set of 60 Vbeta primers and 13 Jbeta primers. Sequencing used immunoSEQ multiplex PCR; TCRdb keeps in-frame clones, though not all of them. The repertoire consists of around 67,000 clones, with 80% to 90% occurring once and the leading ten covering 9% to 13%. Sequenced input: PBMCs. The receptors originated from a woman in her thirties in good health and CMV-seropositive.

The chain links TRBV19 to TRBJ2-1, with a weak D call TRBD2 (5 bases). The germline V gene has CDR1 LNHDA and CDR2 SQIVND (reference sequence). V was trimmed by 3 bases and J by 7 bases, leaving 13 bases between them. CDR3 length: 14 amino acids. The CDR3 nucleotides are TGTGCCAGTAGTATGAACGGGGTAGGGAATGAGCAGTTCTTC. Its translation is CASSMNGVGNEQFF.

The sample holds one count of this clone. The chain carries TRBV6-5 and TRBJ2-5; 9 positions agree with TRBD1. This CDR3 has 14 amino acids. Germline CDR1 is MNHEY and CDR2 is SVGAGI. Germline trimming cut 5 bases from V and 5 bases from J; bases unmatched to any gene: 6. Here the CDR3 DNA reads TGTGCCAGCAGTCCGCGGACAGGGGCGGAGACCCAGTACTTC. It codes for CASSPRTGAETQYF.

V usage is TRBV7-3 and J usage is TRBJ1-2, with 7 bases that match TRBD1. The CDR3 is 14 residues long. The germline V gene encodes CDR1 SGHTA and CDR2 FQGTGA. J lost 2 bases, V lost 4 bases, and 4 bases had no gene match. CDR3 protein: CASSSTGTNYGYTF. The CDR3 nucleotides read TGTGCCAGCAGCTCGACAGGGACGAACTATGGCTACACCTTC. Looking up the rest from reference TRBV7-3 and TRBJ1-2 gives the full variable domain: GAGVSQTPSNKVTEKGKYVELRCDPISGHTALYWYRQSLGQGPEFLIYFQGTGAADDSGLPNDRFFAVRPEGSVSTLKIQRTERGDSAVYLCASSSTGTNYGYTFGSGTRLTVV.

The V call is TRBV6-5, the J call TRBJ2-5, with D unclear. The CDR3 runs to 12 residues. From germline, CDR1 is MNHEY and CDR2 SVGAGI. With 6 bases removed from V and 4 bases from J, the gap between germline ends came to 9 bases. The CDR3 bases are TGTGCCAGCAGCCGGTCCGGAGAGACCCAGTACTTC. Its translation is CASSRSGETQYF.

The CDR3 nucleotides are TGCGCCAGCAGCAGGGGACAGGGCGACGGGGAGCTGTTTTTT. This sequence encodes CASSRGQGDGELFF. The chain is built from TRBV5-1 and TRBJ2-2, with 9 bases fitting TRBD1. The CDR3 has 14 amino acids. The trim removed 4 bases at V and 7 bases at J, leaving 5 bases unmatched. Germline V gene data show CDR1 as SGHRS and CDR2 as YFSETQ.

The genes are TRBV9 and TRBJ2-3; TRBD2 is a possible D gene (5 bases). The germline V and J ends were trimmed by 0 bases and 6 bases, with 14 bases remaining between them. Germline V gene data show CDR1 as SGDLS and CDR2 as YYNGEE. The CDR3 has 15 amino acids. CDR3 protein: CASSVDGVRTDTQYF. CDR3 DNA sequence: TGTGCCAGCAGCGTAGACGGGGTTAGAACCGATACGCAGTATTTT.

This chain links TRBV28 with TRBJ2-1; TRBD1 might be the D (5 bases). Per germline, CDR1 MDHEN and CDR2 SYDVKM. The CDR3 totals 16 residues. Trimming shortened V by 3 bases and J by 2 bases, and 14 bases separated the two germline ends. The CDR3 DNA reads TGTGCCAGCAGTTTCTCCAGGGCCTGGACCTACAATGAGCAGTTCTTC. This codes for CASSFSRAWTYNEQFF. The variable domain in full, with the rest retrieved from reference TRBV28 and TRBJ2-1, is DVKVTQSSRYLVKRTGEKVFLECVQDMDHENMFWYRQDPGLGLRLIYFSYDVKMKEKGDIPEGYSVSREKKERFSLILESASTNQTSMYLCASSFSRAWTYNEQFFGPGTRLTVL.

Written as DNA, the CDR3 is TGTGCCAGCAGTCCGCGGGACGGAGGCCATGGCTACACCTTC. Protein product: CASSPRDGGHGYTF. The gene calls are TRBV6-4 and TRBJ1-2, with D possibly being TRBD1 (5 bases). Looked up from germline, CDR1 is MRHNA and CDR2 is SNTAGT. The V gene lost 5 bases and the J gene lost 6 bases, with 16 bases spanning the gap. The CDR3 has 14 residues.

The chain joins TRBV2 to TRBJ2-3, with 7 positions matching TRBD2. V lost 6 bases, J lost 0 bases, and 9 bases stayed unmatched. The CDR3 runs 16 residues. Germline loops: CDR1 SNHLY, CDR2 FYNNEI. This chain's CDR3 is CASRPTSARSTDTQYF. CDR3 DNA: TGTGCCAGCAGGCCAACTAGCGCCCGAAGCACAGATACGCAGTATTTT.

V and J are TRBV27 and TRBJ1-1, with a tentative D call TRBD1 (6 bases). CDR1 MNHEY and CDR2 SMNVEV come from the germline V gene (reference sequence). The V end was cut by 0 bases, the J end by 3 bases, with 8 bases between. This CDR3 spans 14 amino acids. The CDR3 DNA is TGTGCCAGCAGTTTATCTACAGGGTACACTGAAGCTTTCTTT. This sequence encodes CASSLSTGYTEAFF.

V is TRBV7-2 and J is TRBJ2-5; TRBD2 matches 11 bases. Germline V CDR1 and CDR2: SGHTA, FQGNSA. Trimming took 4 bases from V and 4 from J; bases not matched to a gene: 2. This CDR3 is built from 14 residues. Here the CDR3 DNA reads TGTGCCAGCAGCTGGACTAGCGGGTTAGAGACCCAGTACTTC. This translates into CASSWTSGLETQYF.

The rearrangement joins TRBV7-8 to TRBJ2-7; D might be TRBD1 (6 bases). V shed 5 bases and J shed 7 bases, with 9 bases lying between them. Germline CDR1 SGHVS, CDR2 FQNEAQ. The CDR3 has 11 residues. This chain's CDR3 is CASSRRGEQYF. In DNA, the CDR3 is TGTGCCAGCAGCCGTAGGGGGGAGCAGTACTTC.

The V gene is TRBV29-1, the J gene TRBJ1-1; 7 nucleotides align to TRBD1. Trimming cost V 5 bases and J 2 bases; bases outside gene matches: 8. This CDR3 spans 14 amino acids. In germline, CDR1 is SQVTM, CDR2 ANQGSEA. CDR3 bases: TGCAGCGTTCGGGACAGCGCCCTAAACACTGAAGCTTTCTTT. As protein: CSVRDSALNTEAFF.

This clone was recorded once. The J gene is TRBJ2-2, the V gene TRBV4-2; 15 bases agree with TRBD2. The CDR3 extends over 17 amino acids. CDR1 LGHNA and CDR2 YNFKEQ come from the germline V gene. With V trimmed by 4 bases and J by 7 bases, 7 bases remained unmatched. CDR3 loop: CASSLVGTSGRNGELFF. CDR3 nucleotide sequence: TGTGCCAGCAGCCTAGTTGGGACTAGCGGGAGGAACGGGGAGCTGTTTTTT.

The chain is built from TRBV18 and TRBJ2-5, with D perhaps matching TRBD1 (6 bases). The CDR3 consists of 17 residues. CDR1 is KGHSH, CDR2 LQKENI, per germline. V lost 5 bases and J lost 7, with 26 bases in between. CDR3 sequence reads: CASSSRTGSQGLVTQYF. As DNA, the CDR3 is TGTGCCAGCTCATCACGAACGGGGAGTCAGGGGTTGGTGACCCAGTACTTC.

The CDR3: CASSEEEGLSGNTIYF. DNA for the CDR3: TGTGCCAGCAGTGAAGAGGAGGGCCTCTCTGGAAACACCATATATTTT. The chain carries TRBV2 and TRBJ1-3; D is unclear. Trimming removed 1 base from V and 0 bases from J, with 10 bases in between. Germline CDR1 SNHLY, CDR2 FYNNEI. CDR3 size: 16 residues.

The chain couples TRBV5-1 to TRBJ1-3, with 9 bases fitting TRBD1. V was pared by 4 bases and J by 3 bases, with 5 bases of the junction left unmatched. The CDR3 is 15 amino acids. The germline V gene has CDR1 SGHRS and CDR2 YFSETQ. CDR3 sequence: CASSPGTGYGNTIYF. Written as DNA, the CDR3 is TGCGCCAGCAGCCCTGGGACAGGGTATGGAAACACCATATATTTT. Looking up the rest from reference TRBV5-1 and TRBJ1-3 gives the full variable domain: KAGVTQTPRYLIKTRGQQVTLSCSPISGHRSVSWYQQTPGQGLQFLFEYFSETQRNKGNFPGRFSGRQFSNSRSEMNVSTLELGDSALYLCASSPGTGYGNTIYFGEGSWLTVV.

V and J are TRBV6-1 and TRBJ2-7, with 8 bases identical to TRBD2. The CDR3 sequence is 16 residues long. Germline CDR1 MNHNS, CDR2 SASEGT. With 4 bases clipped from V and 3 bases from J, the junction kept 11 bases outside the gene matches. CDR3 sequence (DNA): TGTGCCAGCAGTGCTCAGACTAGCGCAAACGACTACGAGCAGTACTTC. Translated: CASSAQTSANDYEQYF.

The genes are TRBV18 and TRBJ1-5; maybe TRBD1 (5 bases). The germline gives CDR1 KGHSH, CDR2 LQKENI. V lost 2 bases and J lost 0, with 5 bases in between. CDR3 length: 14 amino acids. CDR3 region: CASSPDSSNQPQHF. The CDR3 bases are TGTGCCAGCTCACCAGACAGTAGCAATCAGCCCCAGCATTTT.

The rearrangement links TRBV27 to TRBJ1-2, with 9 bases matching TRBD1. Germline V lookup: CDR1 MNHEY, CDR2 SMNVEV (reference sequence). The junction had 8 bases not matched to a gene; V was cut back by 5 bases and J by 7 bases. There are 14 residues in the CDR3. This CDR3 reads CASSPGGTGTGYTF. As DNA, the CDR3 is TGTGCCAGCAGTCCTGGAGGGACAGGGACTGGCTACACCTTC.

The chain is built from TRBV30 and TRBJ2-2; 9 bases match TRBD1. The CDR3 consists of 15 residues. V lost 7 bases to trimming and J lost 4 bases; unmatched junction nucleotides: 10. Looked up from germline, CDR1 is GTSNPN and CDR2 is SVGIG (reference sequence). The CDR3 region has the DNA TGTGCCTCCGAGAAATGGGACAGGGTCACCGGGGAGCTGTTTTTT. Translating gives CASEKWDRVTGELFF. The full variable domain, rest sourced from reference TRBV30 and TRBJ2-2, is SQTIHQWPATLVQPVGSPLSLECTVEGTSNPNLYWYRQAAGRGLQLLFYSVGIGQISSEVPQNLSASRPQDRQFILSSKKLLLSDSGFYLCASEKWDRVTGELFFGEGSRLTVL.

The rearrangement uses TRBV27 and TRBJ2-2, with TRBD2 as a possible D gene (6 bases). Germline V gene sequence: CDR1 MNHEY, CDR2 SMNVEV (reference sequence). This CDR3 has 15 amino acids. The V and J ends lost 5 bases and 2 bases respectively, with 12 bases between them. This CDR3 reads CASSPGTFNTGELFF. The DNA for the CDR3 is TGTGCCAGCAGTCCGGGGACTTTCAACACCGGGGAGCTGTTTTTT.